This TCR beta chain was profiled in a study of technical replicates of blood from a few donors. CDR1 and CDR2 (germline): SGHNT, YENEEA. CDR3 length: 13 amino acids. The V gene lost 3 bases and the J gene lost 5 bases, with 8 bases spanning the gap. Sequencing used immunoSEQ multiplex PCR; TCRdb keeps in-frame clones, though not all of them. Here the sample spans roughly 80,000 clones, approximately 94% being singletons. The origin of this receptor is a human donor in good health. The chain employs TRBV11-3 and TRBJ2-1; tentatively, D is TRBD1 (6 bases). The sequenced sample consisted of T cells isolated from PBMCs. The CDR3 DNA reads as TGTGCCAGCAGCTTGACAGGTAACAATGAGCAGTTCTTC. The encoded protein is CASSLTGNNEQFF.